This TCR beta chain originates from a study of vaccination effects on CD4 cells after COVID-19. Whole-study findings and limits: Clones arising from infection and from vaccination showed marked clonal contraction late after vaccination.

Expansion of antigen-specific CD4+ T cells with viral peptide pools was carried out by the ViraFEST assay before sequencing. Cultured cells yielded isolated CD4+ T cells after 10 days. The vaccine recipients had no prior SARS-CoV-2 infection, with negative nucleocapsid antibodies. A few million PBMC per well received 10 IU/ml IL-2 and approximately 10 ug/ml peptides in culture. Half-medium changes using IL-2 medium occurred on days 3 and 7. With respect to this clone: Its target is unknown.

This table comes from immunoSEQ multiplex PCR, and its TCRdb copy is limited to in-frame clones, with some not included. The sample records tens of thousands of clones, 73% being singletons. This TCR was sampled from a human donor who received a COVID-19 vaccine. The sequences come from CD4+ T cells from PBMCs cultured with SARS-CoV-2 spike peptides, collected before COVID-19 vaccination.

CDR3 protein: CASSLRAGFYGYTF. The CDR3, as DNA: TGTGCCAGCAGTTTAAGGGCAGGCTTCTATGGCTACACCTTC. The chain couples TRBV27 to TRBJ1-2, with D unclear. This CDR3 contains 14 residues. V gave up 2 bases and J gave up 4 bases, with 11 bases separating them. Germline V lookup: CDR1 MNHEY, CDR2 SMNVEV (reference sequence).